These 2 T cell receptor beta chains originate from one sample sequenced in a study of shared clonotypes between healthy human individuals. Measured with immunoSEQ multiplex PCR; TCRdb has only the in-frame clones, and not every one. Of 450,000 to 600,000 clones listed, 75% to 85% are singletons. The sequenced material came from PBMCs. The origin of the receptors is a woman aged 40 to 50 in good health. Some clones in this sample may be carry-over from other donors' samples.

The chain couples TRBV15 to TRBJ1-2; 11 nucleotides line up with TRBD1. The ends lost 2 bases at V and 5 bases at J; junction bases unmatched: 7. The CDR3 length is 16 residues. CDR1 is LNHNV and CDR2 is YYDKDF in the germline V gene (reference sequence). The DNA of the CDR3 is TGTGCCACCAGCAGACCTTCGGGACAGGGGGGATATGGCTACACCTTC. It encodes CATSRPSGQGGYGYTF.

The CDR3 DNA follows: TGTGCCATAGGGGACCCAGGGTTTGCCTATGGCTACACCTTC. Amino acid sequence: CAIGDPGFAYGYTF. The gene calls are TRBV10-3 and TRBJ1-2; a weak D match, TRBD1 (5 bases). Looked up from germline, CDR1 is ENHRY and CDR2 is SYGVKD. Between the trimmed V and J ends, which lost 9 bases and 4 bases, there was a span of 18 bases. The CDR3 runs 14 residues.